This T cell receptor beta chain was identified in a study of regulatory T cells in long-lasting Graves disease (dated by TCRdb to the early 2020s). About the study as a whole: In the newly diagnosed Graves' disease group, patients had been taking antithyroid drugs for less than 3 months. A total of roughly 33 samples underwent TCR sequencing: about 13 from persistent and roughly 20 from newly diagnosed Graves' disease patients. Patients with persistent Graves' disease were compared with patients with newly diagnosed Graves' disease using TCR sequencing and RNA sequencing of peripheral blood. The study was conducted in China and was registered as a clinical trial.

According to the study, the label for this sample's time point signals: newly diagnosed GD, antithyroid drugs for less than 3 months. For both TCR sequencing and RNA sequencing, RNA was extracted from PBMCs using TRIzol. Graves' disease was diagnosed according to American Thyroid Association guidelines. Recruitment of patients was carried out at an endocrinology department in Xi'an, China. From each patient, approximately 9 milliliters of peripheral blood was collected into an EDTA anticoagulant tube. Ficoll Paque Plus density gradient separation was used to isolate PBMCs, and no further T cell sorting was performed. An Agilent 2100 Bioanalyzer and agarose gel were used to check RNA quality, while a NanoDrop 2000 measured RNA concentration. Library generation was performed with multiplex PCR. TCRdb names Illumina HiSeq 4000 as the instrument used. iRepertoire HTBI primers and Arm-PCR amplification of CDR3 regions were used to construct TCR beta libraries. PCR products were gel purified before sequencing. The study's own analysis went as follows. A total of some 65 TRBV and some 13 TRBJ segments were identified across samples and were used for gene usage analysis of CDR3 amino acid clonotypes. COPE and FqMerger were used to merge filtered high-quality paired reads into contigs. BLAST was used to align contigs to IMGT TRBV, TRBD and TRBJ reference genes, with CDR3 defined following IMGT. Clonotypes above 0.1% frequency were classified as highly expanded clones. Shannon entropy served as the measure of repertoire diversity, while the Gini coefficient captured V-J evenness. Public clonotypes were defined as clonotypes shared by more than one individual. TCRdb redid the processing of the public reads, applying fastp at Q25 and MiXCR, and retained in-frame beta chains. Entries are consolidated by CDR3 protein sequence, retaining the most common genes and DNA. For this entry, the V and J calls and clone size follow TCRdb and not the study's own pipeline. The sample table contains a few hundred thousand distinct CDR3 sequences; only one count was recorded for approximately 15% of them. The ten biggest clones cover roughly 27% of the sample.

Germline trimming: 4 bases from V, 1 base from J; junction bases outside gene matches: 13. From the cysteine up to the phenylalanine, the CDR3 has a length of 18 residues. Only the CDR3 DNA stays, 54 bases, in frame from base 1. CDR1 and CDR2, per the germline V gene, are MNHEY and SVGAGI. This clonotype has at least ten counts. Its antigen has not been determined. No much larger clone is present one base from it, and per-base qualities are unavailable. Results and caveats for the whole study, not just this receptor: Persistent Graves' disease patients showed lower TCR Shannon entropy and fewer highly expanded clones than newly diagnosed patients, suggesting clonal expansion. The small sample size was acknowledged by the authors as a limitation that may reduce accuracy. Peripheral blood alone was examined, since thyroid tissue, which constituted the primary lesion, could not be accessed. Persistent disease showed preferential use of TRBV28, TRBJ1-2 and TRBJ2-5, whereas newly diagnosed disease favored TRBV20-1 and TRBJ2-1. A larger number of public clonotypes was shared among persistent patients (over 2,500) than among newly diagnosed patients (around 970). Only the TCR beta chain was sequenced and analyzed.

A further study also used this sample, focusing on T cells in Graves' hyperthyroidism and ophthalmopathy. The second paper states: Stable Graves' hyperthyroidism was defined as no progression to ophthalmopathy during 18 months of follow-up. The hyperthyroidism patients were between 18 and 65 years old and newly diagnosed, with a disease duration of less than 2 months. Exclusion was applied to patients with uncontrolled infections, other autoimmune diseases, pregnancy or lactation. Diagnoses were established on the basis of clinical symptoms, serum thyroxine and TRAb, thyroid ultrasound, and orbital computed tomography. For the first round of RT-PCR on the TCR CDR3, the HTBI primer set was used together with the Qiagen OneStep RT-PCR kit. Blood samples also contained most of the expanded thyroid clonotypes (frequency above 0.001), which suggests that blood repertoires may reflect thyroid immune responses. A 13 V-J signature model separated ophthalmopathy from stable hyperthyroidism, with nearly 90% sensitivity and about 81% specificity in cross-validation and 80%/75% in testing. During validation, the model predicted progression to ophthalmopathy a median of approximately 6.5 months ahead of onset, with 70.59% sensitivity and 72.22% specificity. TCR V-J signatures able to tell the groups apart were searched for in a discovery cohort of 100 patients, of whom 40 to 45 had Graves' ophthalmopathy and roughly 59 had stable Graves' hyperthyroidism. Prospective prediction of ophthalmopathy was tested in an independent validation cohort of some 19 hyperthyroidism patients and 17 patients who later progressed to ophthalmopathy. The roughly 91 discovery patients were randomly split 7:3 into training and test sets. The study also compared thyroid tissue and blood T-cell repertoires from over 5 Graves' hyperthyroidism patients. After blood sampling, hyperthyroidism patients were treated with methimazole at a starting dose of 30 mg daily, and ophthalmopathy patients were treated with high-dose intravenous methylprednisolone. A second multiplex PCR round built the libraries, followed by size selection and purification. The libraries were sequenced on an Illumina HiSeq2000 using paired-end 100 bp reads. SOAPnuke was used to process the raw data, removing reads that contained adapters or uncalled bases, had a mean Phred below 15, or lacked an exact match to the constant primer or identifier. COPE v1.2.5 was used to merge the high-quality paired reads, and each unique nucleotide sequence was defined as a clonotype. Clonotypes were aligned to IMGT TRBV, TRBD and TRBJ reference segments using MiTCR v1.1. Only V-J combinations with frequency above 0.0001, covering 99.2% of repertoires, were analysed. The TCS score was defined as the ratio of F50 (clonal expansion) to E x V (chaos), calculated using BLOSUM62-based TCRdist between CDR3 peptides within each V-J. Welch's t-statistics and random forest reduced 500 to 550 V-J features to roughly 13, which were used in a naive Bayes classifier (R e1071). Sample size was not statistically predetermined, and investigators were not blinded to group allocation. The paper describes TCR Vbeta CDR3 sequencing of 135 peripheral blood samples, made up of roughly 40 ophthalmopathy patients, roughly 72 hyperthyroidism patients and roughly 17 progressor patients.

This TCR was sampled from a man aged 35 to 55 with Graves disease. Donor details come from another sample of the same person, matched by shared clones. The sample consisted of peripheral blood mononuclear cells (PBMCs), taken at new diagnosis, from a patient treated with antithyroid drugs. Recombination linked TRBV6-5 to TRBJ2-5, with 9 middle bases fitting TRBD1. The CDR3 sequence is CASSSERRTGVIQETQYF. The DNA is as follows: TGTGCCAGCAGTTCGGAAAGGCGGACAGGGGTTATCCAAGAGACCCAGTACTTC.